The rows below give T cell receptor beta chains drawn from one sample of a study of blood T cell repertoires in COVID-19. Only in-frame clones appear in the TCRdb table, and some are missing; sequencing was by immunoSEQ multiplex PCR. The table has roughly 92,000 clones, around nine tenths seen once. Sequenced input: peripheral blood. Source of these receptors: a man over 45 with acute or convalescent COVID-19. The CDR3 runs from the conserved cysteine through the conserved F or W. D genes are given only for firm matches. Size is omitted from some rows. Given values are once, few, many or a class for expanded clones.

clone_size	d_call	v_call	j_call	cdr3_aa	cdr3_nt
.	TRBD1	TRBV7-9	TRBJ2-1	CASSFLGQGAGNEQFF	TGTGCCAGCAGCTTCTTGGGACAGGGGGCTGGCAATGAGCAGTTCTTC
.	TRBD2	TRBV28	TRBJ2-3	CASSFLGLAGGGDTQYF	TGTGCCAGCAGTTTCCTGGGACTAGCGGGAGGAGGGGATACGCAGTATTTT
.	TRBD2	TRBV5-4	TRBJ2-2	CASRYSGTDTGELFF	TGTGCCAGCAGATATAGCGGGACTGACACCGGGGAGCTGTTTTTT
.	TRBD2	TRBV24-1	TRBJ2-1	CATSDQTSGSGNEQFF	TGTGCCACCAGTGATCAGACTAGCGGGAGTGGAAATGAGCAGTTCTTC
.	TRBD1	TRBV4-1	TRBJ1-4	CASSQVGTANEKLFF	TGCGCCAGCAGCCAAGTCGGGACAGCTAATGAAAAACTGTTTTTT
once	.	TRBV6-5	TRBJ1-2	CASSPYDRNYGYTF	TGTGCCAGCAGTCCCTACGACAGAAACTATGGCTACACCTTC
.	.	TRBV6-1	TRBJ1-1	CASSELQGNTEAFF	TGTGCCAGCAGTGAATTACAGGGGAACACTGAAGCTTTCTTT
.	.	TRBV4-2	TRBJ2-5	CASSQEFKLFQETQYF	TGTGCCAGCAGCCAAGAATTCAAGCTATTCCAAGAGACCCAGTACTTC
.	.	TRBV5-1	TRBJ1-1	CASSIQRGSMNTEAFF	TGCGCCAGCAGCATACAACGGGGTTCCATGAACACTGAAGCTTTCTTT
few	TRBD1	TRBV7-3	TRBJ1-1	CASSSQGHTEAFF	TGTGCCAGCAGCTCACAGGGGCACACTGAAGCTTTCTTT
once	TRBD1	TRBV11-3	TRBJ2-3	CASRVRQGVGDTQYF	TGTGCCAGCCGCGTTAGACAGGGAGTAGGGGATACGCAGTATTTT
.	.	TRBV10-1	TRBJ1-1	CASSEGQLHTEAFF	TGCGCCAGCAGTGAGGGACAACTCCACACTGAAGCTTTCTTT
.	TRBD1	TRBV19	TRBJ1-4	CASRGDRFNEKLFF	TGTGCCAGTAGGGGGGACAGGTTTAATGAAAAACTGTTTTTT
.	.	TRBV5-1	TRBJ2-1	CASRLALSSYNEQFF	TGCGCCAGTCGACTGGCCCTAAGCTCCTACAATGAGCAGTTCTTC
.	TRBD1	TRBV7-9	TRBJ2-7	CASSSTGGSEEQYF	TGTGCCAGCAGCTCGACAGGGGGTTCGGAGGAGCAGTACTTC
once	TRBD2	TRBV2	TRBJ2-1	CASRLTSGNRNEQFF	TGTGCCAGCAGACTGACTAGCGGGAACCGCAATGAGCAGTTCTTC
.	.	TRBV5-1	TRBJ1-4	CASSLVDPGVREKLFF	TGCGCCAGCAGCTTGGTGGATCCAGGGGTTAGGGAAAAACTGTTTTTT
.	TRBD2	TRBV6-5	TRBJ2-7	CASSRTSGYEQYF	TGTGCCAGCAGTCGGACTAGCGGCTACGAGCAGTACTTC
.	TRBD2	TRBV19	TRBJ2-3	CASTLRLAGNRDTQYF	TGTGCCAGTACCTTACGACTAGCGGGAAATCGAGATACGCAGTATTTT
.	.	TRBV19	TRBJ2-2	CASNGNTGELFF	TGTGCCAGTAACGGGAACACCGGGGAGCTGTTTTTT
.	TRBD1	TRBV15	TRBJ1-4	CATSRDQGTGINEKLFF	TGTGCCACCAGCAGAGATCAAGGGACAGGAATTAATGAAAAACTGTTTTTT
.	TRBD1	TRBV2	TRBJ1-2	CASRNNRGQRYGYTF	TGTGCCAGCAGGAATAACAGGGGGCAGAGGTATGGCTACACCTTC
.	TRBD1	TRBV6-1	TRBJ1-5	CASSAGDRGRNQPQHF	TGTGCCAGCAGTGCAGGAGACAGGGGGAGGAATCAGCCCCAGCATTTT
few	TRBD2	TRBV7-2	TRBJ2-1	CASSLEGTSGRYYNEQFF	TGTGCCAGCAGCTTAGAGGGGACTAGCGGGAGGTACTACAATGAGCAGTTCTTC
.	.	TRBV10-2	TRBJ1-1	CASSGVRGWVPTEAFF	TGCGCCAGCAGTGGTGTTCGGGGGTGGGTTCCGACTGAAGCTTTCTTT
.	.	TRBV6-5	TRBJ2-7	CASRWAEGGYEQYF	TGTGCCAGCAGATGGGCAGAAGGAGGCTACGAGCAGTACTTC
.	TRBD2	TRBV19	TRBJ2-7	CASSLRLAGNYEQYF	TGTGCCAGTAGTTTACGACTAGCGGGGAACTACGAGCAGTACTTC
.	TRBD1	TRBV6-5	TRBJ1-1	CASRRDRTNTEAFF	TGTGCCAGCAGACGGGACAGAACCAACACTGAAGCTTTCTTT
.	TRBD2	TRBV7-9	TRBJ2-7	CASSLAIAGAHEQYF	TGTGCCAGCAGCTTAGCTATAGCGGGAGCGCACGAGCAGTACTTC
.	.	TRBV10-1	TRBJ2-5	CASQDLETQYF	TGCGCCAGCCAGGACTTAGAGACCCAGTACTTC
.	.	TRBV27	TRBJ2-5	CASSPHSQETQYF	TGTGCCAGCAGTCCTCACAGCCAAGAGACCCAGTACTTC
.	TRBD2	TRBV6-5	TRBJ2-7	CASSYQGLAVYEQYF	TGTGCCAGCAGTTACCAGGGACTAGCGGTATACGAGCAGTACTTC
.	TRBD2	TRBV3-1/TRBV3-2	TRBJ2-2	CASSVRLAGESGELFF	TGTGCCAGCAGCGTAAGACTAGCGGGAGAGTCCGGGGAGCTGTTTTTT
.	.	TRBV6-5	TRBJ2-2	CASTPGALSTGELFF	TGTGCCAGCACTCCTGGGGCGCTGAGCACCGGGGAGCTGTTTTTT
.	TRBD2	TRBV7-9	TRBJ2-7	CASSLGWTSGSHEQYF	TGTGCCAGCAGCTTAGGATGGACTAGCGGGAGCCACGAGCAGTACTTC